The clone carrying this T cell receptor (beta chain) has ten or more counts. Its target is unknown. These data originate in a study of blood T cells in healthy people across ages. Study-wide findings and caveats: With age, beta diversity per million T cells declined roughly linearly, significantly by 35 to 40.

The CDR3 is 13 amino acids. Per germline, CDR1 SGHTA and CDR2 FQGNSA. The V and J ends lost 1 base and 4 bases respectively, with 8 bases between them. PCR was performed a second time for about 6 to 11 cycles using a sample-barcoded 5' primer and a J-beta primer mix. In TCRdb, the 5' RACE reads were re-called with MiXCR into one record per CDR3 protein. This sample has about 1.1 million distinct CDR3 sequences, with about two fifths found just once. Total RNA was isolated from each sample in quantities of at least 5 micrograms. V gene TRBV7-2 combines with J gene TRBJ2-7, with TRBD1 as a possible D gene (6 bases). The source is a young man in good health. Sequenced: blood. CDR3 region: CASSLGTEYEQYF. The CDR3 DNA reads as TGTGCCAGCAGCTTAGGGACAGAGTACGAGCAGTACTTC.